This T cell receptor beta chain appears in the sequencing data of a study of blood T cell repertoires in COVID-19. Study as a whole: Samples taken during acute and convalescent COVID-19 were collected in the United States, Italy and Spain. The cDNA or gDNA used as material had been derived from T cells, B-cell-depleted T cells, or PBMCs.

Germline values: CDR1 MGHRA, CDR2 YSYEKL. The CDR3 consists of 16 residues. The V segment lost 8 bases and the J segment 4 bases; nucleotides outside the gene matches: 11. Original processing notes: The assay estimated nucleated cells by amplifying reference gene primers. Produced via immunoSEQ multiplex PCR; TCRdb's table is partial and in-frame only. V, J and clone size are taken as reported in that table, and D and trimming were inferred from the DNA itself. The sample records 200,000 to 250,000 clones, around 87% being singletons. This chain joins TRBV4-1 and TRBJ1-2, with 12 bases lining up with TRBD1. Source material: PBMCs or T cells enriched from blood (not recorded which). The TCR comes from a man aged 30-40 years who had been exposed to COVID-19. CDR3 amino acids: CASGIPGQGAFYGYTF. CDR3 nucleotide sequence: TGCGCCAGCGGCATTCCGGGACAGGGGGCTTTCTATGGCTACACCTTC.